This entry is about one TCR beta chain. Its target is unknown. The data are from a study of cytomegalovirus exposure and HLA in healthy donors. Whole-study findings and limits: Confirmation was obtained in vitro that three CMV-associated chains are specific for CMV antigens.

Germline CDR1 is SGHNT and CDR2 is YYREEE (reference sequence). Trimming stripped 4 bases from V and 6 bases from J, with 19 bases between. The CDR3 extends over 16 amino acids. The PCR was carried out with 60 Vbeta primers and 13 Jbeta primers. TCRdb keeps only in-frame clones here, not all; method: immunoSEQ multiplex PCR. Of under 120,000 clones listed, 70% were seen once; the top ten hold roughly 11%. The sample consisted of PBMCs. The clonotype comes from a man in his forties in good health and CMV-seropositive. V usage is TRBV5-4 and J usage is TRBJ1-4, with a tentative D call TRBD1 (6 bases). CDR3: CASSPGGIGGDEKLFF. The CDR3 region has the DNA TGTGCCAGCAGCCCCGGGGGTATAGGGGGGGATGAAAAACTGTTTTTT.